The table lists the clone carrying this TCR beta chain with a few counts. Its target is unknown. TCRdb reprocessed the 5' RACE reads with MiXCR, giving one entry per CDR3 protein. Of some 350,000 distinct CDR3 sequences detected, about 6% appear once; the ten largest clones hold about 15%. The CDR3 spans 13 residues. The germline CDR1 and CDR2 sequences are KGHSH and LQKENI. Trimming stripped 6 bases from V and 9 bases from J, with 15 bases between. These data originate in a study of T cells after yellow fever vaccination. Whole-study findings and limits: In post-booster samples, most primary-vaccination clones reappeared (roughly 96% CD4, roughly 90% CD8).

The TCR comes from a man aged 25-45 years who received the YFV17D yellow fever vaccine. The material sequenced was PBMCs, taken 5 days after the yellow fever booster vaccination. This chain joins TRBV18 and TRBJ2-1; D is perhaps TRBD1 (6 bases). CDR3 bases: TGTGCCAGCTCTCCCGACAGGAGAGGTGAGCAGTTCTTC. This translates into CASSPDRRGEQFF.